This T cell receptor beta chain was observed in a study of CD8 T cells in Susac syndrome. Random hexamers were used to reverse transcribe roughly 0.5 to 1 ug of RNA. Coverage of TCR beta CDR3 amplification by immunoSEQ multiplex PCR extended to 54 Vbeta and 13 Jbeta. TCRdb recomputed calls from the immunoSEQ multiplex PCR reads with MiXCR, one row per CDR3 protein. Of over 150,000 distinct CDR3 sequences in the sample, about 95% were seen once. TCR beta from blood CD8+ and CD4+ T cells was sequenced. Stable or active relapsing-remitting multiple sclerosis, untreated and meeting revised McDonald criteria, defined the controls. Germline V gene lookup returns CDR1 SGHRS and CDR2 YFSETQ. CDR3 size: 14 residues. V shed 1 base and J shed 0 bases, with 8 bases lying between them.

The sequence was collected from a human donor with multiple sclerosis. The chain has TRBV5-1 and TRBJ2-7; D gene uncertain. Sequencing was done on a sample of CD4+ T cells from PBMCs. CDR3 sequence (DNA): TGCGCCAGCAGCTTGACTGGGAACTCCTACGAGCAGTACTTC. This encodes CASSLTGNSYEQYF.